A single sample is the source of the 30 T cell receptor beta chains below, sequenced in a study of Graves' ophthalmopathy and Graves' hyperthyroidism. For repertoire sequencing, the TCR beta CDR3 regions were amplified from RNA transcripts. HTBI-primed first-round RT-PCR preceded second-round multiplex PCR. TCRdb itself ran the multiplex PCR reads through MiXCR, one entry per CDR3 protein. The data hold a few hundred thousand distinct CDR3 sequences, with 35% to 40% observed a single time. Sequenced: peripheral blood or thyroid tissue (not recorded which). The receptors originated from an adult man with Graves' hyperthyroidism.

This clonotype was observed many times. The V and J genes are TRBV29-1 and TRBJ2-5; D gene ambiguous. This CDR3 contains 12 residues. V was clipped by 1 base and J by 5 bases, with 8 bases between them. CDR1 and CDR2 from the germline V gene are SQVTM and ANQGSEA. CDR3 sequence: CSVEGARETQYF. Written as DNA, the CDR3 is TGCAGCGTTGAAGGAGCGAGGGAGACCCAGTACTTC.

The genes are TRBV6-1 and TRBJ2-2, with D unresolved. CDR3 length: 13 residues. The germline CDR1 and CDR2 sequences are MNHNS and SASEGT. V was cut by 8 bases and J by 4 bases, with 11 bases left in between. This CDR3 reads CASETDLTGELFF. The DNA for the CDR3 is TGTGCCAGCGAAACTGACCTCACCGGGGAGCTGTTTTTT.

This clonotype was counted many times. V and J are TRBV7-9 and TRBJ2-5; D unresolved. CDR1 and CDR2 from the germline V gene are SEHNR and FQNEAQ (reference sequence). The V and J ends lost 1 base and 1 base respectively, with 7 bases between them. CDR3 length: 14 residues. DNA for the CDR3: TGTGCCAGCAGCTTAGTCCGGATCCAAGAGACCCAGTACTTC. Its translation is CASSLVRIQETQYF. The variable domain in full, completed from reference TRBV7-9 and TRBJ2-5, reads DTGVSQNPRHKITKRGQNVTFRCDPISEHNRLYWYRQTLGQGPEFLTYFQNEAQLEKSRLLSDRFSAERPKGSFSTLEIQRTEQGDSAMYLCASSLVRIQETQYFGPGTRLLVL.

This clonotype was observed a handful of times. The V call is TRBV12-3 or TRBV12-4, the J call TRBJ2-5; TRBD1 matches 7 bases. V lost 5 bases to trimming and J lost 5 bases; unmatched junction nucleotides: 8. The CDR3 length is 14 residues. CDR3 sequence: CASSGTGDRETQYF. For the CDR3, the DNA is TGTGCCAGCAGTGGCACAGGGGACCGGGAGACCCAGTACTTC.

There are many counts of this clonotype. The genes are TRBV29-1 and TRBJ2-2; D possibly corresponds to TRBD2 (5 bases). Trimming cost V 4 bases and J 8 bases, with 8 bases left between them. Germline V lookup: CDR1 SQVTM, CDR2 ANQGSEA. CDR3 length equals 11 residues. The CDR3 bases are TGCAGCGTTGGTGAGGGAGGGGAGCTGTTTTTT. Protein: CSVGEGGELFF.

In this sample, this clonotype turned up once. A much larger clone lies one base from this, so it may be a read error. The chain couples TRBV7-9 to TRBJ1-2, with 7 bases matching TRBD1. The V gene's germline CDR1 is SEHNR and CDR2 FQNEAQ (reference sequence). The CDR3 is made up of 16 amino acids. CDR3 residues: CTSSLENASTGNGYTF. The CDR3 region has the DNA TGTACCAGCAGCTTAGAAAACGCATCGACAGGGAATGGCTACACCTTC.

This clonotype was detected ten times or more. The rearrangement joins TRBV2 to TRBJ1-5; 10 bases match TRBD1. This CDR3 is built from 15 residues. Germline-derived CDR1 and CDR2 are SNHLY and FYNNEI. The V and J ends lost 4 bases and 0 bases, in that order; junction bases with no gene match: 0. CDR3 nucleotide sequence: TGTGCCAGCAGTGGACAGGGGGCTAGCAATCAGCCCCAGCATTTT. Translating gives CASSGQGASNQPQHF.

This clonotype was observed many times. The CDR3 spells CASSFGLNTGELFF. CDR3 bases: TGTGCCAGCAGCTTCGGACTTAACACCGGGGAGCTGTTTTTT. The chain combines TRBV9 with TRBJ2-2; TRBD2 is a possible D gene (5 bases). V was shortened by 4 bases and J by 2 bases, with 9 bases between the two germline ends. There are 14 residues in the CDR3. Per the germline V gene, CDR1 is SGDLS and CDR2 is YYNGEE.

This chain uses TRBV25-1 with TRBJ2-2; 7 positions agree with TRBD2. CDR3 size: 16 residues. Losses at the gene ends were 2 bases for V and 1 base for J; bases not matched to a gene: 4. Germline values: CDR1 MGHDK, CDR2 SYGVNS. CDR3 loop: CASSEGREVNTGELFF. CDR3 coding DNA: TGTGCCAGCAGTGAAGGACGGGAGGTGAACACCGGGGAGCTGTTTTTT. The full variable domain, its missing parts supplied by reference TRBV25-1 and TRBJ2-2, is EADIYQTPRYLVIGTGKKITLECSQTMGHDKMYWYQQDPGMELHLIHYSYGVNSTEKGDLSSESTVSRIRTEHFPLTLESARPSHTSQYLCASSEGREVNTGELFFGEGSRLTVL.

V is TRBV20-1 and J is TRBJ2-3; no clear D. This CDR3 is 13 amino acids long. The germline gives CDR1 DFQATT, CDR2 SNEGSKA (reference sequence). The CDR3 DNA is TGCAGCACCGACGCCGGCGACACAGATACGCAGTATTTT. Its protein product is CSTDAGDTDTQYF.

The V gene is TRBV20-1, the J gene TRBJ2-3, with TRBD2 identical over 7 bases. The CDR3 has 15 residues. V dropped 3 bases and J dropped 1; count of bases not matched to a gene: 7. Germline lookup yields CDR1 DFQATT and CDR2 SNEGSKA (reference sequence). The CDR3 region has the DNA TGCAGTGCTAGGAAGAGCGGGGTACGCACAGATACGCAGTATTTT. It encodes CSARKSGVRTDTQYF.

A word on this clonotype: It may be a read error: a sequence one base away is much more abundant. The chain recombines TRBV14 with TRBJ1-2; D is undetermined. The germline gives CDR1 SGHDN, CDR2 FVKESK. V was cut by 8 bases and J by 2 bases, with 9 bases left in between. The CDR3 totals 12 residues. DNA for the CDR3: TGTGCCAGCCGGAGGAAGAACTATGGCTACACCTTC. Its translation: CASRRKNYGYTF.

The rearrangement links TRBV12-3 or TRBV12-4 to TRBJ2-2; 8 bases map to TRBD2. Trimming cost V 6 bases and J 6 bases; bases outside gene matches: 6. This CDR3 is 14 amino acids long. CDR3 sequence reads: CASSSRGGSGELFF. The CDR3 DNA follows: TGTGCCAGCAGCTCACGGGGGGGCTCCGGGGAGCTGTTTTTT.

This chain links TRBV6-5 with TRBJ1-3; TRBD1 matches at 7 bases. This CDR3 has 15 residues. V was clipped by 7 bases and J by 0 bases; unmatched bases: 6. Germline-derived CDR1 and CDR2 are MNHEY and SVGAGI. The CDR3 loop is CASTQDRSSGNTIYF. DNA for the CDR3: TGTGCCAGCACCCAGGACAGGAGCTCTGGAAACACCATATATTTT.

The genes are TRBV5-5 and TRBJ1-1, with D possibly matching TRBD1 (5 bases). Germline V gene sequence: CDR1 SGHKS, CDR2 YYEKEE (reference sequence). Trimming removed 1 base at V and 7 bases at J, with 8 bases between. The CDR3 runs to 12 residues. The CDR3 reads CASSLLGGEAFF. As DNA, the CDR3 is TGTGCCAGCAGCTTGCTTGGGGGTGAAGCTTTCTTT. The full variable domain, with the rest looked up from reference TRBV5-5 and TRBJ1-1, is DAGVTQSPTHLIKTRGQQVTLRCSPISGHKSVSWYQQVLGQGPQFIFQYYEKEERGRGNFPDRFSARQFPNYSSELNVNALLLGDSALYLCASSLLGGEAFFGQGTRLTVV.

This clonotype appeared many times. V and J are TRBV20-1 and TRBJ2-2, with D possibly being TRBD1 (5 bases). This CDR3 has 14 amino acids. With 1 base removed from V and 5 bases from J, the gap between germline ends came to 11 bases. Germline-derived CDR1 and CDR2 are DFQATT and SNEGSKA (reference sequence). DNA of the CDR3: TGCAGTGCTAGAGTTGAGCCAGGGACCGGGGAGCTGTTTTTT. Amino acid sequence: CSARVEPGTGELFF.

This clonotype was seen ten or more times. This chain joins TRBV29-1 and TRBJ2-3; D is uncertain. V shed 7 bases and J shed 3 bases, with 11 bases lying between them. Germline CDR1 is SQVTM and CDR2 is ANQGSEA. This CDR3 is built from 12 residues. This chain's CDR3 is CSAPVGTDTQYF. The CDR3 region has the DNA TGCAGCGCTCCCGTCGGGACAGATACGCAGTATTTT.

In its sample, this clonotype was seen many times. The chain recombines TRBV10-3 with TRBJ2-5; 10 nucleotides agree with TRBD2. The CDR3 has 18 amino acids. Germline CDR1 is ENHRY and CDR2 is SYGVKD. The V and J ends lost 2 bases and 1 base, in that order; junction bases with no gene match: 10. The CDR3: CAISEASGRASVQETQYF. CDR3 sequence (DNA): TGTGCCATCAGTGAGGCCAGCGGGAGGGCCTCCGTCCAAGAGACCCAGTACTTC.

This clonotype appeared many times. V and J are TRBV2 and TRBJ1-2; maybe TRBD1 (6 bases). Germline V gene sequence: CDR1 SNHLY, CDR2 FYNNEI. The V gene lost 6 bases and the J gene lost 0 bases, with 14 bases spanning the gap. The CDR3 covers 15 residues. Written as DNA, the CDR3 is TGTGCCAGCAGCCCGCCGGGGGCAGCTAACTATGGCTACACCTTC. Protein sequence: CASSPPGAANYGYTF.

This chain links TRBV4-1 with TRBJ1-2, with D perhaps matching TRBD1 (5 bases). V was shortened by 3 bases and J by 3 bases, with 17 bases between the two germline ends. CDR1 MGHRA and CDR2 YSYEKL come from the germline V gene. The CDR3 sequence is 16 residues long. The DNA of the CDR3 is TGCGCCAGCAGCCACCCCGGAGGGGTTATCGACTATGGCTACACCTTC. This gives the protein CASSHPGGVIDYGYTF.

This clonotype came up a few times. The chain recombines TRBV10-3 with TRBJ2-5, with 9 bases matching TRBD2. The CDR3 length is 17 residues. Germline lookup yields CDR1 ENHRY and CDR2 SYGVKD. V trimming: 2 bases; J trimming: 3 bases; junction bases outside the gene matches: 10. CDR3 DNA sequence: TGTGCCATCAGTGAGCCGGGGGGTAGCGGGAGTGAAGAGACCCAGTACTTC. It is translated as CAISEPGGSGSEETQYF.

A remark on this clonotype: Given a much more abundant clone one base away, this may be a read error. V is TRBV10-3 and J is TRBJ1-2; D might be TRBD1 (5 bases). Germline CDR1 is ENHRY and CDR2 is SYGVKD. This CDR3 spans 16 amino acids. The germline V and J ends were trimmed by 10 bases and 4 bases, with 25 bases remaining between them. The CDR3 reads CASRTIRDGASYGYTF. CDR3 nucleotides: TGTGCCAGCAGGACGATCCGGGACGGCGCTAGCTATGGCTACACCTTC.

J is TRBJ2-5 and V is TRBV6-1, with 9 bases that match TRBD1. The J call may be faulty, since TRBJ2-1 better matches the DNA end. CDR1 and CDR2 (germline): MNHNS, SASEGT. The CDR3 contains 16 residues. CDR3 bases: TGTGCCAGCAGCGTGACAGGGGGACCCTCCTACAATGAGCAGTTCTTC. Encoded protein: CASSVTGGPSYNEQFF.

There are a few counts of this clonotype. The gene calls are TRBV6-2 or TRBV6-3 and TRBJ1-5; 8 bases line up with TRBD1. Germline V gene sequence: CDR1 MNHEY, CDR2 SVGEGT. CDR3 length equals 13 residues. With V trimmed by 10 bases and J by 4 bases, 6 bases remained unmatched. CDR3 DNA: TGTGCCACCAGGGACAGGATAAATCAGCCCCAGCATTTT. It codes for CATRDRINQPQHF.

This chain joins TRBV10-3 and TRBJ2-7, with 8 bases aligning to TRBD2. The closer fit of TRBJ2-1 to the DNA end suggests the J call may be wrong. From germline, CDR1 is ENHRY and CDR2 SYGVKD. The CDR3 has 16 amino acids. The CDR3, as DNA: TGTGCCATCAGTGAGTCGTGGCGGGGGGACTACAATGAGCAGTTCTTC. It yields the protein CAISESWRGDYNEQFF.

There are many counts of this clonotype. This chain joins TRBV6-6 and TRBJ2-5, with no clear D. Germline CDR1 reads MNHNY; CDR2 reads SVGAGI (reference sequence). Trimming cost V 5 bases and J 1 base, with 14 bases left between them. The CDR3 consists of 15 residues. The CDR3 DNA sequence: TGTGCCAGCAGTCTCTCACAGTGGACCCAAGAGACCCAGTACTTC. It is translated as CASSLSQWTQETQYF.

The chain has TRBV12-3 or TRBV12-4 and TRBJ1-2, with D perhaps matching TRBD1 (6 bases). The CDR3 is 13 amino acids. The V gene lost 5 bases and the J gene lost 2 bases, with 9 bases spanning the gap. The CDR3 DNA reads as TGTGCCAGCAGTAATACAGGGAACTATGGCTACACCTTC. Protein product: CASSNTGNYGYTF.

This clonotype was recorded many times. CDR3 DNA sequence: TGTGCCAGTAGGAGGAAGGGTTTTTCCCAAGAGACCCAGTACTTC. Protein: CASRRKGFSQETQYF. This chain uses TRBV19 with TRBJ2-5; D unresolved. Trimming shortened V by 6 bases and J by 1 base, and 15 bases separated the two germline ends. This CDR3 region has 15 residues. CDR1 LNHDA and CDR2 SQIVND come from the germline V gene (reference sequence).

There are many counts of this clonotype. The V gene is TRBV14, the J gene TRBJ1-1; 7 nucleotides line up with TRBD1. J was trimmed by 12 bases and V by 4 bases; bases with no gene match: 11. CDR3 length: 13 residues. Germline CDR1 SGHDN, CDR2 FVKESK. The CDR3 is CASSPDQTGKTFF. Written as DNA, the CDR3 is TGTGCCAGCAGCCCCGACCAGACAGGGAAAACTTTCTTT.

This clonotype has a count of ten or more. This chain connects TRBV24-1 to TRBJ1-3; 7 bases line up with TRBD1. The V and J ends lost 3 bases and 5 bases, in that order; junction bases with no gene match: 18. The CDR3 has 19 residues. The germline CDR1 and CDR2 sequences are KGHDR and SFDVKD. The DNA for the CDR3 is TGTGCCACCAGTGATCACCTTGGTCGGAAAACAGGGGTGCGAAACACCATATATTTT. Protein product: CATSDHLGRKTGVRNTIYF.